Below, 5 T cell receptor beta chains from the same sample are listed, as sequenced in a study of CD8 T cells in ankylosing spondylitis. TCRdb redid the calling of the 5' RACE reads with MiXCR, one entry per CDR3 protein. The repertoire holds more than 150,000 distinct CDR3 sequences, with over 10% as singletons. Sequencing input: blood, either unsorted or a sorted T cell fraction (not recorded which). These receptors originate from a male donor with ankylosing spondylitis or in good health (not recorded which).

This clonotype showed up just a few times. This chain uses TRBV6-1 with TRBJ1-1; D is possibly TRBD1 (6 bases). The CDR3 has 14 amino acids. The V and J ends lost 8 bases and 3 bases respectively, with 16 bases between them. Germline V gives CDR1 MNHNS, CDR2 SASEGT. In nucleotides, the CDR3 is TGTGCCAGCCAGATAGATTCAGGGGACACTGAAGCTTTCTTT. Amino acids: CASQIDSGDTEAFF.

This clonotype came up many times. CDR3 DNA: TGTGCCAGCAGCCCCTCGAGGGACGAGCAGTACTTC. This codes for CASSPSRDEQYF. The V and J genes are TRBV13 and TRBJ2-7; a possible D gene is TRBD2 (5 bases). Germline CDR1 and CDR2: PRHDT and FYEKMQ (reference sequence). This CDR3 has 12 amino acids. Trimming took off 5 bases at V and 5 bases at J, with 10 bases between the two ends.

This clonotype has only a few counts. This chain uses TRBV7-9 with TRBJ2-7; D gene ambiguous. There are 14 residues in the CDR3. The V end was cut by 4 bases, the J end by 1 base, with 11 bases between. Germline V gives CDR1 SEHNR, CDR2 FQNEAQ (reference sequence). As DNA, the CDR3 is TGTGCCAGCAGCTCCTCCCTACGGTCCTACGAGCAGTACTTC. It yields the protein CASSSSLRSYEQYF.

This clonotype was detected only a few times. The genes are TRBV7-6 and TRBJ1-6; tentative D call: TRBD1 (5 bases). Germline V gene data show CDR1 as SGHVS and CDR2 as FNYEAQ. The CDR3 is 17 amino acids. Trimming took off 4 bases at V and 8 bases at J, with 21 bases between the two ends. The CDR3 protein is CASSYNSLAGPDSPLHF. CDR3 DNA sequence: TGTGCCAGCAGCTATAACTCCCTGGCAGGGCCCGATTCACCCCTCCACTTT. Based on the CDR3 plus reference TRBV7-6 and TRBJ1-6, the full variable domain is GAGVSQSPRYKVTKRGQDVALRCDPISGHVSLYWYRQALGQGPEFLTYFNYEAQQDKSGLPNDRFSAERPEGSISTLTIQRTEQRDSAMYRCASSYNSLAGPDSPLHFGNGTRLTVT.

In its sample, this clonotype was seen many times. The gene calls are TRBV7-2 and TRBJ1-5, with D uncertain. V lost 2 bases to trimming and J lost 3 bases, with 8 bases between them. CDR3 size: 14 residues. Germline values: CDR1 SGHTA, CDR2 FQGNSA. The chain's CDR3 is CASSLKLLNQPQHF. Written as DNA, the CDR3 is TGTGCCAGCAGCTTAAAGTTGCTCAATCAGCCCCAGCATTTT.